These 5 T cell receptor beta chains were sequenced from one sample in a study of T cell changes during pregnancy in multiple sclerosis. Data came from immunoSEQ multiplex PCR; TCRdb stores just in-frame clones and leaves some out. This sample has just under 65,000 clones, with 90% found just once. This material consisted of peripheral blood, taken in the second trimester of pregnancy. These receptor sequences come from a female donor in good health, enrolled as a control in a pregnancy study.

CDR3 bases: TGTGCCAGCTCAACCGGGACAGAAACGGGCTACACCTTC. It specifies CASSTGTETGYTF. V gene TRBV18 combines with J gene TRBJ1-2, with 7 bases lining up with TRBD1. This CDR3 is 13 amino acids long. CDR1 is KGHSH, CDR2 LQKENI, per germline. Unmatched junction bases numbered 8, after V lost 5 bases and J lost 8 bases. Complete variable domain (other parts from reference TRBV18 and TRBJ1-2): NAGVMQNPRHLVRRRGQEARLRCSPMKGHSHVYWYRQLPEEGLKFMVYLQKENIIDESGMPKERFSAEFPKEGPSILRIQQVVRGDSAAYFCASSTGTETGYTFGSGTRLTVV.

The V gene is TRBV7-9, the J gene TRBJ1-3; TRBD1 aligns across 8 bases. Germline V gene data show CDR1 as SEHNR and CDR2 as FQNEAQ (reference sequence). The CDR3 is 13 residues long. Germline trimming cut 7 bases from V and 8 bases from J; bases unmatched to any gene: 7. CDR3 in amino acids: CASTQGARDTIYF. Written as DNA, the CDR3 is TGTGCCAGCACCCAGGGGGCTCGAGACACCATATATTTT.

This clone was recorded once. The rearrangement joins TRBV7-9 to TRBJ1-1; 8 positions match TRBD1. CDR3 length: 14 amino acids. J was trimmed by 5 bases and V by 5 bases; bases with no gene match: 7. The germline V gene has CDR1 SEHNR and CDR2 FQNEAQ (reference sequence). The CDR3 nucleotides are TGTGCCAGCAGCCGGACAGGGTTTGGGACTGAAGCTTTCTTT. Its protein is CASSRTGFGTEAFF.

The chain uses TRBV27 and TRBJ1-2; 7 bases line up with TRBD1. CDR1 and CDR2 from the germline V gene are MNHEY and SMNVEV (reference sequence). After removal of 4 bases from V and 7 bases from J, the junction contained 6 bases not matched to a gene. This CDR3 is 13 amino acids long. Here the CDR3 reads CASSSNTGVGYTF. CDR3 DNA: TGTGCCAGCAGTTCTAATACAGGGGTTGGCTACACCTTC.

The rearrangement links TRBV5-1 to TRBJ2-1; the D gene is possibly TRBD2 (6 bases). V was pared by 2 bases and J by 8 bases, with 8 bases between. This CDR3 has 12 residues. In germline, CDR1 is SGHRS, CDR2 YFSETQ. CDR3 nucleotide sequence: TGCGCCAGCAGCTTTCCGGGGGATGAGCAGTTCTTC. Encoded protein: CASSFPGDEQFF.